The source of this TCR beta chain is a study of monozygotic twins with inflammatory bowel disease. The template-switching step introduced UMIs that carried a 6-nucleotide sample barcode. TCRdb reanalyzed the 5' RACE reads, giving one entry per CDR3 protein sequence and no DNA. The sample table sets out about 450,000 distinct CDR3 sequences. As regards this clonotype: The antigen remains unidentified.

This CDR3 spans 15 amino acids. CDR1 and CDR2 from the germline V gene are SGHRS and YFSETQ. Study-wide results and limits: Neither one strong signal nor one clonotype associated with IBD was supported. Part of the variability in patient repertoires may have come from differing immunosuppressive treatments.

Sequences were obtained from blood. The sequence derives from a human donor with ulcerative colitis or Crohn's disease, or a healthy co-twin of an affected twin (not recorded which). V is TRBV5-1 and J is TRBJ2-3; TCRdb designates TRBD2, a call that cannot be tested without DNA. The CDR3 loop is CASRLEASGTDTQYF.